These 21 T cell receptor beta chains came from one sample sequenced in a study of T-cell reconstitution after alpha-beta-depleted transplantation in children. The TCRbeta library incorporated unique molecular identifiers. TCRdb re-called the PCR reads through MiXCR, storing one row per CDR3 protein. The data show 200,000 to 300,000 distinct CDR3 sequences, around 12% seen once. The material sequenced was PBMCs from the stem cell graft donor, taken from the stem cell graft. The source of these receptors is a human donor who donated a stem cell graft to a child with acute lymphoblastic leukemia.

In this sample, this clonotype turned up many times. The CDR3 here is CASSVTQFTNYGYTF. CDR3 bases: TGTGCCAGCAGCGTTACTCAGTTCACGAACTATGGCTACACCTTC. This chain connects TRBV9 to TRBJ1-2; D is unclear. Germline lookup yields CDR1 SGDLS and CDR2 YYNGEE. The CDR3 has 15 residues. V was cut by 2 bases and J by 2 bases, with 13 bases left in between.

CDR3 region: CAISELDSPNQPQHF. For the CDR3, the DNA is TGTGCCATCAGTGAGTTGGACAGTCCCAATCAGCCCCAGCATTTT. The V call is TRBV10-3, the J call TRBJ1-5, with a tentative D call TRBD1 (6 bases). V was trimmed by 1 base and J by 3 bases, leaving 10 bases between them. The V gene's germline CDR1 is ENHRY and CDR2 SYGVKD. The CDR3 has 15 amino acids.

As DNA, the CDR3 is TGTGCCAGCAGCCATGTGGTAGGGGGCTTACTAAGCTCCTACGAGCAGTACTTC. It yields the protein CASSHVVGGLLSSYEQYF. The chain employs TRBV4-2 and TRBJ2-7; TRBD1 agrees at 7 bases. The V gene's germline CDR1 is LGHNA and CDR2 YNFKEQ. The trim removed 3 bases at V and 0 bases at J, leaving 14 bases unmatched. This CDR3 spans 18 amino acids.

The V and J genes are TRBV18 and TRBJ2-3; D remains unclear. This CDR3 comprises 16 residues. The V end lost 3 bases, the J end lost 0 bases, and 13 bases lay between the germline ends. Per the germline V gene, CDR1 is KGHSH and CDR2 is LQKENI. CDR3 region: CASSPRKQASTDTQYF. The CDR3 bases are TGTGCCAGCTCACCTCGTAAGCAGGCCAGCACAGATACGCAGTATTTT.

This clonotype was picked up a small number of times. The chain couples TRBV5-6 to TRBJ2-2; 9 positions match TRBD1. Germline CDR1 SGHDT, CDR2 YYEEEE. CDR3 length: 17 amino acids. V lost 2 bases, J lost 1 base, and 6 bases stayed unmatched. CDR3 in DNA: TGTGCCAGCAGCTTATGGACAGGGGTCATGAACACCGGGGAGCTGTTTTTT. Protein sequence: CASSLWTGVMNTGELFF.

CDR3 bases: TGTGCCACTTCGGGACAGGGGGCGGACTCTGGGGCCAACGTCCTGACTTTC. Protein sequence: CATSGQGADSGANVLTF. The genes are TRBV11-1 and TRBJ2-6, with TRBD1 matching 12 bases. The V gene end was trimmed by 10 bases and the J gene end by 0 bases; junction bases not matched to a gene: 7. The CDR3 is 17 amino acids. Germline lookup yields CDR1 SGHAT and CDR2 FQDESV (reference sequence).

This clonotype was recorded at least ten times. The chain couples TRBV11-2 to TRBJ2-2; 9 bases line up with TRBD2. This CDR3 is 15 amino acids long. Germline trimming cut 5 bases from V and 5 bases from J; bases unmatched to any gene: 6. Germline V lookup: CDR1 SGHAT, CDR2 FQNNGV. CDR3 in amino acids: CASSRLAASTGELFF. The CDR3 nucleotides read TGTGCCAGCAGCAGACTAGCGGCCTCAACCGGGGAGCTGTTTTTT.

This clonotype has a count of ten or more. The rearrangement links TRBV5-5 to TRBJ2-7; 9 positions match TRBD1. The CDR3 has 15 amino acids. The trim removed 2 bases at V and 4 bases at J, leaving 7 bases unmatched. Looked up from germline, CDR1 is SGHKS and CDR2 is YYEKEE (reference sequence). CDR3: CASSLRDRESYEQYF. In DNA form, the CDR3 reads TGTGCCAGCAGCTTAAGGGACAGGGAGTCTTACGAGCAGTACTTC.

V usage is TRBV19 and J usage is TRBJ1-5; D unresolved. Per the germline V gene, CDR1 is LNHDA and CDR2 is SQIVND (reference sequence). CDR3 length: 12 amino acids. The germline V and J ends were trimmed by 3 bases and 5 bases, with 5 bases remaining between them. The CDR3 loop is CASSIADQPQHF. The CDR3 DNA reads as TGTGCCAGTAGTATCGCCGATCAGCCCCAGCATTTT.

This clonotype has a count of ten or more. This rearrangement joins TRBV7-2 to TRBJ2-3, with 9 bases lining up with TRBD1. Germline assignment: CDR1 SGHTA and CDR2 FQGNSA. The CDR3 is 15 amino acids. Losses at the gene ends were 1 base for V and 6 bases for J; bases not matched to a gene: 5. CDR3: CASSLGTGVLDTQYF. In nucleotides, the CDR3 is TGTGCCAGCAGCTTAGGGACAGGGGTCTTGGATACGCAGTATTTT.

This clonotype was seen once. V gene TRBV5-1 combines with J gene TRBJ2-1; TRBD2 matches at 7 bases. This CDR3 spans 11 amino acids. The V gene's germline CDR1 is SGHRS and CDR2 YFSETQ. Trimming took 7 bases from V and 7 from J; bases not matched to a gene: 2. CDR3 DNA: TGCGCCAGCTTCGGGGGGAATGAGCAGTTCTTC. It yields the protein CASFGGNEQFF. Full variable domain (outside the CDR3, taken from reference TRBV5-1 and TRBJ2-1): KAGVTQTPRYLIKTRGQQVTLSCSPISGHRSVSWYQQTPGQGLQFLFEYFSETQRNKGNFPGRFSGRQFSNSRSEMNVSTLELGDSALYLCASFGGNEQFFGPGTRLTVL.

The sample holds many counts of this clonotype. V is TRBV20-1 and J is TRBJ2-7; 9 bases map to TRBD2. The CDR3 runs to 16 residues. CDR1 and CDR2 (germline): DFQATT, SNEGSKA (reference sequence). V lost 0 bases and J lost 6; bases outside the gene matches: 12. The CDR3 reads CSARDSALAGLGEQYF. The CDR3 coding sequence is TGCAGTGCTAGAGATTCCGCGCTAGCGGGACTAGGCGAGCAGTACTTC.

Ten or more counts support this clonotype. The chain is built from TRBV4-3 and TRBJ1-5; D gene unclear. V dropped 0 bases and J dropped 8 bases, with 11 bases sitting between them. CDR1 and CDR2 (germline): LGHNA, YSLEER. The CDR3 loop spans 14 amino acids. The CDR3 loop reads CASSQDHRGEPQHF. CDR3 sequence (DNA): TGCGCCAGCAGCCAAGATCACCGCGGGGAGCCCCAGCATTTT.

This clonotype was observed at least ten times. J is TRBJ1-5 and V is TRBV28; no reliable D call. Trimming shortened V by 4 bases and J by 5 bases, and 3 bases separated the two germline ends. The germline CDR1 and CDR2 sequences are MDHEN and SYDVKM. This CDR3 is 11 amino acids long. In nucleotides, the CDR3 is TGTGCCAGCAGTTCGGATCAGCCCCAGCATTTT. Protein: CASSSDQPQHF.

This clonotype appeared many times. This sequence joins TRBV7-3 and TRBJ2-1, with D unresolved. The CDR3 extends over 13 amino acids. Trimming pared 5 bases from V and 8 bases from J, leaving 13 bases between. CDR1 and CDR2 from the germline V gene are SGHTA and FQGTGA. The CDR3 coding sequence is TGTGCCAGCAGCCAAGCGACCGTGGATGAGCAGTTCTTC. Translated: CASSQATVDEQFF.

The chain employs TRBV30 and TRBJ1-3, with 8 bases identical to TRBD1. Germline-derived CDR1 and CDR2 are GTSNPN and SVGIG (reference sequence). V shed 4 bases, J shed 3 bases, and the junction held 5 bases outside the gene matches. This CDR3 is built from 14 residues. CDR3: CAWKRTGSGNTIYF. The CDR3 nucleotides read TGTGCCTGGAAGAGGACAGGGAGTGGAAACACCATATATTTT.

The CDR3 DNA sequence: TGTGCCAGTACGGGAGGGACTAGCGGGCCCTACGAGCAGTACTTC. This sequence encodes CASTGGTSGPYEQYF. The chain carries TRBV19 and TRBJ2-7; 12 bases are a match to TRBD2. The ends lost 7 bases at V and 2 bases at J; junction bases unmatched: 6. Germline-derived CDR1 and CDR2 are LNHDA and SQIVND (reference sequence). This CDR3 comprises 15 residues.

This clonotype was observed a few times. V usage is TRBV20-1 and J usage is TRBJ2-7, with D possibly called TRBD1 or TRBD2 (5 bases each). The CDR3 loop spans 14 amino acids. Trimming left V 0 bases short and J 4 bases short, with 13 bases between. The germline V gene encodes CDR1 DFQATT and CDR2 SNEGSKA (reference sequence). The CDR3: CSARDLPGRYEQYF. The CDR3 region has the DNA TGCAGTGCTAGAGATCTCCCGGGGCGGTACGAGCAGTACTTC.

As to this clonotype: Mismatch with germline at one junction end may stem from a read error. The chain carries TRBV5-8 and TRBJ2-1; unclear D gene. This CDR3 comprises 11 residues. CDR1 SGHTS and CDR2 YDEGEE come from the germline V gene. CDR3 residues: CASSFYNKQFF. In DNA form, the CDR3 reads TGTGCCAGCAGCTTCTACAATAAGCAGTTCTTC.

This clonotype was observed at least ten times. The DNA of the CDR3 is TGTGCCACCGCCGGTGGGAGGAGCACAGATACGCAGTATTTT. It translates to CATAGGRSTDTQYF. V is TRBV24-1 and J is TRBJ2-3, with D perhaps matching TRBD2 (6 bases). V was clipped by 9 bases and J by 0 bases, with 12 bases between them. The V gene's germline CDR1 is KGHDR and CDR2 SFDVKD. The CDR3 loop spans 14 amino acids.

This clonotype was seen ten or more times. The chain links TRBV29-1 to TRBJ1-5; the match to TRBD1 covers 8 bases. V was pared by 4 bases and J by 4 bases, with 6 bases of the junction left unmatched. The CDR3 is 14 amino acids. Germline assignment: CDR1 SQVTM and CDR2 ANQGSEA. The CDR3 here is CSVAQGARNQPQHF. CDR3 nucleotide sequence: TGCAGCGTTGCCCAGGGGGCGAGAAATCAGCCCCAGCATTTT.